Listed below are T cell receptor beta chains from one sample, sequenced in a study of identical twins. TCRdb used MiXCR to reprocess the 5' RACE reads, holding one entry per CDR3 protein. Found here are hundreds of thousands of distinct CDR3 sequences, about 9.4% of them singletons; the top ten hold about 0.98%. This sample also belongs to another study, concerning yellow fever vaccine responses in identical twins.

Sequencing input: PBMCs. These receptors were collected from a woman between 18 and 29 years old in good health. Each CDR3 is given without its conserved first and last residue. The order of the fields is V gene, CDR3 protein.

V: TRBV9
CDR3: ASSVGDTNTEAF

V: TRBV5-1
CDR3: ASSLARGLSHNEQF

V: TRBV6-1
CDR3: ASSEGYNEQF

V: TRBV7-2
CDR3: ASSLGLAGTIQGEQY

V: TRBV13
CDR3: ASSLGQGARGNTEAF

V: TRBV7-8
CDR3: ASSLDERGSYNEQF

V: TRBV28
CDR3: ASSLYEQF

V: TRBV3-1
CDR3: ASSLISGRSSGANVLT

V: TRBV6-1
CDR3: ASTKAGLPYEQY

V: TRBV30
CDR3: AWSVGFQETQY

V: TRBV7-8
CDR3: ASSLEARGEETQY

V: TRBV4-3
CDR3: ASSQDRFLVSYNEQF

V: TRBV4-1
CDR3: ASSQGSGSYEQY

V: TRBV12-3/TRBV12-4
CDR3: ASGQVEVNGYEQY

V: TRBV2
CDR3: ASSERTNTDTQY

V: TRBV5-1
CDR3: ASSLVSGAGYT

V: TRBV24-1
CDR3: ATSGGGDNQPQH

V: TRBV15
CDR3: ATSEGAIYEQY

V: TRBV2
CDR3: ASSEKTGRLELF

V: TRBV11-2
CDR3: ASSFWASTLSTEAF

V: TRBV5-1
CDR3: ASSSRGVRDTQY

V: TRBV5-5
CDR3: ASGDDRGWNTEAF

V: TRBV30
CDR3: AWSTGNDFEKLF

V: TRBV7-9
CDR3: ASSLSRTGDEQY

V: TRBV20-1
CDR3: SAREARGYEQY

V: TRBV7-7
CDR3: ASSLFGGFQGTQY

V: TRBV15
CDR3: ATSRVFGTRVETQY

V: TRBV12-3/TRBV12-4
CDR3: AFSRGQGANTNTGELF

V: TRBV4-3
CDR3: ASSPEGTGTIQQETQY

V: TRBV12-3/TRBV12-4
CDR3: ASSFPVAGGKETQY

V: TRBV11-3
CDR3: ASSFRGQGDYEQY

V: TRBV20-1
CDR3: SARESGVDTEAF